What follows are 16 T cell receptor beta chains derived from one specimen sequenced in a study of T cell changes during pregnancy in multiple sclerosis. Here immunoSEQ multiplex PCR was the method, and the copy in TCRdb shows in-frame clones only, minus some. The table shows approximately 50,000 clones, with about 93% occurring only once. The sequenced sample was CD4+ T cells from peripheral blood mononuclear cells, obtained after pregnancy. All receptors derive from a female donor with multiple sclerosis, enrolled in a pregnancy study.

This clone is a singleton in its sample. The V gene is TRBV5-4, the J gene TRBJ2-5; the D gene is possibly TRBD1 (5 bases). Germline-derived CDR1 and CDR2 are SGHNT and YYREEE (reference sequence). V dropped 1 base and J dropped 4 bases, with 5 bases sitting between them. CDR3 size: 12 residues. CDR3 DNA: TGTGCCAGCAGCTTGAGGGGAGAGACCCAGTACTTC. Translated: CASSLRGETQYF.

The V call is TRBV19, the J call TRBJ2-1; 7 positions agree with TRBD1. This CDR3 is 15 amino acids long. V lost 4 bases to trimming and J lost 5 bases; unmatched junction nucleotides: 8. Per the germline V gene, CDR1 is LNHDA and CDR2 is SQIVND (reference sequence). CDR3 sequence reads: CASSTRTGPHNEQFF. In nucleotides, the CDR3 is TGTGCCAGTAGTACTCGGACAGGACCGCACAATGAGCAGTTCTTC.

The chain employs TRBV11-2 and TRBJ1-5; 7 bases map to TRBD1. Germline V CDR1 and CDR2: SGHAT, FQNNGV. The CDR3 has 19 residues. V shed 3 bases, J shed 5 bases, and the junction held 19 bases outside the gene matches. CDR3 in amino acids: CASSLVKVRDSDHYQPQHF. For the CDR3, the DNA is TGTGCCAGCAGCTTGGTTAAAGTCCGGGACAGTGACCATTATCAGCCCCAGCATTTT.

The CDR3 is CASSISGTVNQPQHF. The CDR3 DNA follows: TGTGCCAGTAGTATTTCTGGGACAGTAAATCAGCCCCAGCATTTT. This chain connects TRBV19 to TRBJ1-5; 7 bases are a match to TRBD1. V lost 3 bases and J lost 4; bases outside the gene matches: 6. Germline CDR1 LNHDA, CDR2 SQIVND (reference sequence). The CDR3 runs to 15 residues.

This clone was seen only once. The V call is TRBV29-1, the J call TRBJ2-6, with TRBD1 as a possible D gene (5 bases). V gave up 6 bases and J gave up 2 bases, with 8 bases separating them. Germline V gene data show CDR1 as SQVTM and CDR2 as ANQGSEA. This CDR3 is built from 13 residues. The CDR3 loop reads CSVPGPGANVLTF. CDR3 DNA: TGCAGCGTCCCAGGGCCTGGGGCCAACGTCCTGACTTTC. The full variable domain, in which reference TRBV29-1 and TRBJ2-6 provide the parts outside the CDR3, is SAVISQKPSRDICQRGTSLTIQCQVDSQVTMMFWYRQQPGQSLTLIATANQGSEATYESGFVIDKFPISRPNLTFSTLTVSNMSPEDSSIYLCSVPGPGANVLTFGAGSRLTVL.

The V call is TRBV28, the J call TRBJ1-2; TRBD1 matches at 7 bases. Germline values: CDR1 MDHEN, CDR2 SYDVKM. CDR3 length: 12 residues. The trim removed 10 bases at V and 4 bases at J, leaving 6 bases unmatched. The CDR3 DNA reads as TGTGCCACGCGACAGGGAGGCTATGGCTACACCTTC. It is translated as CATRQGGYGYTF.

On this clone itself: Because the CDR3's place on the DNA is in doubt, the DNA is left out and the CDR3 is given as listed by TCRdb. V is TRBV19 and J is TRBJ1-2; the table assigns TRBD1, which was not confirmed against the DNA. The length of the CDR3 is 14 amino acids, counting both ends. The germline gives CDR1 LNHDA, CDR2 SQIVND (reference sequence). CDR3 in amino acids: CASTSGQGISGYTF.

The V and J genes are TRBV28 and TRBJ2-7, with TRBD2 identical over 7 bases. This CDR3 is built from 14 residues. Per the germline V gene, CDR1 is MDHEN and CDR2 is SYDVKM. J lost 3 bases, V lost 2 bases, and 4 bases had no gene match. CDR3 nucleotide sequence: TGTGCCAGCAGTTTAACTAGCGTAGTCTACGAGCAGTACTTC. This translates into CASSLTSVVYEQYF.

The genes are TRBV6-1 and TRBJ2-7; 12 bases agree with TRBD1. This CDR3 spans 16 amino acids. With 4 bases clipped from V and 7 bases from J, the junction kept 11 bases outside the gene matches. Germline CDR1 and CDR2: MNHNS and SASEGT. In DNA, the CDR3 is TGTGCCAGCAGTGGAGGGACAGGGGGCGCAACGAGGGAGCAGTACTTC. Encoded protein: CASSGGTGGATREQYF.

The J gene is TRBJ2-3, the V gene TRBV29-1; D may be TRBD2 (5 bases). The CDR3 extends over 13 amino acids. The germline gives CDR1 SQVTM, CDR2 ANQGSEA. V was trimmed by 1 base and J by 3 bases, leaving 8 bases between them. In nucleotides, the CDR3 is TGCAGCGTTGAAGTTCGAGGGACAGATACGCAGTATTTT. Residues: CSVEVRGTDTQYF.

This rearrangement joins TRBV28 to TRBJ1-2; D unresolved. The CDR3 length is 10 residues. V lost 8 bases and J lost 7, with 8 bases in between. Germline V gene lookup returns CDR1 MDHEN and CDR2 SYDVKM. CDR3: CASSGFGYTF. Written as DNA, the CDR3 is TGTGCCAGCTCCGGGTTTGGCTACACCTTC.

V is TRBV18 and J is TRBJ2-7; D is uncertain. CDR3 length equals 14 residues. Germline values: CDR1 KGHSH, CDR2 LQKENI. Trimming removed 8 bases at V and 6 bases at J, with 20 bases between. The CDR3 is CASTMATKNAEQYF. The CDR3 DNA is TGTGCCAGCACCATGGCTACTAAGAATGCCGAGCAGTACTTC.

The V and J genes are TRBV27 and TRBJ2-3; 9 positions agree with TRBD2. The CDR3 length is 16 residues. The trim removed 4 bases at V and 0 bases at J, leaving 5 bases unmatched. CDR1 is MNHEY and CDR2 is SMNVEV in the germline V gene (reference sequence). CDR3 region: CASSSSTSGSTDTQYF. CDR3 in DNA: TGTGCCAGCAGTTCCTCGACTAGCGGAAGCACAGATACGCAGTATTTT.

V and J are TRBV11-2 and TRBJ1-2, with 8 bases matching TRBD1. Germline V gene sequence: CDR1 SGHAT, CDR2 FQNNGV. The CDR3 sequence is 13 residues long. V trimming: 5 bases; J trimming: 7 bases; junction bases outside the gene matches: 6. CDR3 in amino acids: CASSPTGARGYTF. In DNA, the CDR3 is TGTGCCAGCAGCCCGACAGGGGCTCGTGGCTACACCTTC.

This clone was seen just once. This chain links TRBV28 with TRBJ1-5; TRBD1 matches 8 bases. Unmatched junction bases numbered 3, after V lost 6 bases and J lost 5 bases. Germline CDR1 MDHEN, CDR2 SYDVKM. This CDR3 contains 13 residues. DNA of the CDR3: TGTGCCAGCAGGAAACAGGGGGATCAGCCCCAGCATTTT. Amino acid sequence: CASRKQGDQPQHF.

J is TRBJ2-2 and V is TRBV7-2, with 9 bases fitting TRBD1. Germline V CDR1 and CDR2: SGHTA, FQGNSA. J was trimmed by 5 bases and V by 0 bases; bases with no gene match: 1. There are 15 residues in the CDR3. The CDR3 DNA sequence: TGTGCCAGCAGCTTAGCGGGGACAGGGACCGGGGAGCTGTTTTTT. Its translation: CASSLAGTGTGELFF.